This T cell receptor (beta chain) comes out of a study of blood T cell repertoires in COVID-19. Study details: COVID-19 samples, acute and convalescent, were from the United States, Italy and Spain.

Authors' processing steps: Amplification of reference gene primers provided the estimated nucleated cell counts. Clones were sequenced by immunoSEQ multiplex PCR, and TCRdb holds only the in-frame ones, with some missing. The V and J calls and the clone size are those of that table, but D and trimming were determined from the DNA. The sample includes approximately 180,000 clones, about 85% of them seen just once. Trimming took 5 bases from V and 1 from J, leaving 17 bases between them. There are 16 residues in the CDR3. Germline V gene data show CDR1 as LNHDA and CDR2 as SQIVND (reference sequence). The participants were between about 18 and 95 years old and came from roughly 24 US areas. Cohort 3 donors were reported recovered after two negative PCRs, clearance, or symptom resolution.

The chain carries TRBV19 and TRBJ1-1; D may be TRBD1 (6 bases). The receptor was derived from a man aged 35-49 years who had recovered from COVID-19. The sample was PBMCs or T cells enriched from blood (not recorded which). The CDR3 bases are TGTGCCAGTAGTCGCCCGGCCCCGGGACAGAACACTGAAGCTTTCTTT. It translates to CASSRPAPGQNTEAFF. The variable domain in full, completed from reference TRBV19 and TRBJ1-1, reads DGGITQSPKYLFRKEGQNVTLSCEQNLNHDAMYWYRQDPGQGLRLIYYSQIVNDFQKGDIAEGYSVSREKKESFPLTVTSAQKNPTAFYLCASSRPAPGQNTEAFFGQGTRLTVV.